This TCR beta chain was retrieved from a study of identical twins. Findings and caveats of the study: In zero-insertion analyses, partial confounding could arise from invariant MAIT and iNKT cells.

This clonotype showed up just once. Its specificity is unknown. One entry per CDR3 protein, called by TCRdb with MiXCR from the 5' RACE reads. Of some 1,600,000 distinct CDR3 sequences listed, less than 35% are singletons. The clonotype comes from a newborn girl in good health. The sequencing sample was made of cord blood.

In DNA, the CDR3 is TGTGCCAGCAGTTTATCTTGGACTAGCAATACCTACAATGAGCAGTACTTC. Residues: CASSLSWTSNTYNEQYF. The chain recombines TRBV28 with TRBJ2-1; TRBD2 matches 8 bases. The J call is uncertain, as TRBJ2-7 better fits the DNA end. Germline V gives CDR1 MDHEN, CDR2 SYDVKM. This CDR3 is 17 amino acids long.